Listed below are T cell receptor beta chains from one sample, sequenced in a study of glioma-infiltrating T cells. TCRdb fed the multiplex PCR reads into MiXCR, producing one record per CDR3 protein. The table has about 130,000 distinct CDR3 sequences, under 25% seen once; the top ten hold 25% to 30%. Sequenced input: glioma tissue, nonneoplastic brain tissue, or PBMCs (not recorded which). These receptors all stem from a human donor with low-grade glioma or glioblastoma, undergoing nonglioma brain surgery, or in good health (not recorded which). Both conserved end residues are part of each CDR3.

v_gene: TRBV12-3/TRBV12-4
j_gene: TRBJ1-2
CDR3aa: CASTLLGHYGYTF

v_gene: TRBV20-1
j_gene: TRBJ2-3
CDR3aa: CSALLAGITDTQYF

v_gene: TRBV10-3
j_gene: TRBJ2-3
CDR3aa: CAIGAGISTDTQYF

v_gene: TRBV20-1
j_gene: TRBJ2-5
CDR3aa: CSAKLTLGLASLRGETQYF

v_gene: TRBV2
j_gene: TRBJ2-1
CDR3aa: CASRASGGNEQFF

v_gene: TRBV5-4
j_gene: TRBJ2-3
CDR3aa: CASSLGLNADTQYF

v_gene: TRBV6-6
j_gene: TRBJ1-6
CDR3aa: CASSYWGSSYNSPLHF

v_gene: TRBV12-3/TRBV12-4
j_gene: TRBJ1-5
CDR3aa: CASSPHPTADSNQPQHF

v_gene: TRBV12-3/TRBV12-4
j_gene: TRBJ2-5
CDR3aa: CASSHTTEGETQYF

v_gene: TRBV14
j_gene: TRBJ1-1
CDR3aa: CASSQEWANTEAFF

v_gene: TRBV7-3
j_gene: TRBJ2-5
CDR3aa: CASSSWGSETQYF

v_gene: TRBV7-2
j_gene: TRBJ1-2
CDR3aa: CASSVGTPACYGYTF

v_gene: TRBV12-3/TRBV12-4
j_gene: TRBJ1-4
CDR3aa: CASSEDRSEELFF

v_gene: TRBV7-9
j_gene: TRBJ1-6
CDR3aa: CASSPGQGAERSPLHF

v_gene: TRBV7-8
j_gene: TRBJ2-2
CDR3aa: CASSLDRTGTGELFF

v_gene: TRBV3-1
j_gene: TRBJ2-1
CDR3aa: CASSQGRQTYNEQFF

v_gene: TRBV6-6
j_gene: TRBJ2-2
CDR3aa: CASSYSIPSGAGTGELFF

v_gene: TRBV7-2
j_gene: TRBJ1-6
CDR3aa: CASSLGQGTSPLHF

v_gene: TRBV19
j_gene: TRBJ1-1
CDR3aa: CASRDLLDTEAFF

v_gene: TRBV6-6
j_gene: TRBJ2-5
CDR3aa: CASSYSPEGETQYF

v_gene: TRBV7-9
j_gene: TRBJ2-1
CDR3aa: CASSRTGAVHQRSYNEQFF

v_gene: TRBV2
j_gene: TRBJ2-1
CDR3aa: CASRGSGHNEQFF

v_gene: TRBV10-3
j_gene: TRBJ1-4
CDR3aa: CAISPGQGNEKLFF

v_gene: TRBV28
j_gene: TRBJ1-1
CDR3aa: CASSWGQGASAFF

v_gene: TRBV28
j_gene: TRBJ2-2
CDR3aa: CASSRDGGYTGELFF